This TCR beta chain was retrieved from a study of blood T cell repertoires in COVID-19. Study information: The United States, Italy and Spain provided the acute and convalescent COVID-19 samples. The analysed material was cDNA or gDNA that came from T cells, B-cell-depleted T cells, or PBMCs.

CDR1 and CDR2 (germline): SEHNR, FQNEAQ (reference sequence). Trimming removed 5 bases from V and 1 base from J; junction bases left unmatched: 6. There are 15 residues in the CDR3. The authors' processing: How many nucleated cells were present was estimated from reference gene primer amplification. Assay: immunoSEQ multiplex PCR; the TCRdb copy retains only in-frame clones and omits some. That table supplies the V and J calls and clone size; D and trimming were determined from the DNA. The sample lists approximately 170,000 clones, approximately 89% occurring once. Source material: peripheral blood. The chain couples TRBV7-9 to TRBJ2-3; 7 positions agree with TRBD2. This TCR derives from a man between 65 and 85 years old with acute or convalescent COVID-19. As DNA, the CDR3 is TGTGCCAGCAGCCTAGACCGGGGGGGCACAGATACGCAGTATTTT. It yields the protein CASSLDRGGTDTQYF.